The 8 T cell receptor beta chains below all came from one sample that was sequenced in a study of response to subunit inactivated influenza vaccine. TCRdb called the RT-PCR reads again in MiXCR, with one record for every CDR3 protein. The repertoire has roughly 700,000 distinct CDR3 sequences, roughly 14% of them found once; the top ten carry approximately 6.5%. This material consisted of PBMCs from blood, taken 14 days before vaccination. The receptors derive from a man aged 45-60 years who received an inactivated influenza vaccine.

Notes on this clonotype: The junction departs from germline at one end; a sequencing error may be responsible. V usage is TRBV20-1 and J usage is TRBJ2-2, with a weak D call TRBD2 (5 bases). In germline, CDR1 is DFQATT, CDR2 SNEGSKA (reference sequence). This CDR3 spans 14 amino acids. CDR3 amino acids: CSAREDLNTGELFF. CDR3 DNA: TGCAGTGCGAGAGAGGACTTGAACACCGGGGAGCTGTTTTTT.

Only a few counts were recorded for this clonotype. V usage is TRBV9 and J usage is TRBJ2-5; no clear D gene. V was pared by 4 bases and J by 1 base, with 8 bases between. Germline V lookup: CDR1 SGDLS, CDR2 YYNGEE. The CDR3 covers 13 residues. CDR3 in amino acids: CASSTPSQETQYF. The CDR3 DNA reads TGTGCCAGCAGCACCCCCTCCCAAGAGACCCAGTACTTC. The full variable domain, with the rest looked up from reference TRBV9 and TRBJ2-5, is DSGVTQTPKHLITATGQRVTLRCSPRSGDLSVYWYQQSLDQGLQFLIQYYNGEERAKGNILERFSAQQFPDLHSELNLSSLELGDSALYFCASSTPSQETQYFGPGTRLLVL.

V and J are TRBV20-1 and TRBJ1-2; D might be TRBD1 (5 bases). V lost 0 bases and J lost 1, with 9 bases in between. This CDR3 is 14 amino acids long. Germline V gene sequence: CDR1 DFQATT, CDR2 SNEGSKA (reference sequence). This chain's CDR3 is CSARDVGVNYGYTF. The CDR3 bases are TGCAGTGCTAGAGATGTGGGGGTTAACTATGGCTACACCTTC.

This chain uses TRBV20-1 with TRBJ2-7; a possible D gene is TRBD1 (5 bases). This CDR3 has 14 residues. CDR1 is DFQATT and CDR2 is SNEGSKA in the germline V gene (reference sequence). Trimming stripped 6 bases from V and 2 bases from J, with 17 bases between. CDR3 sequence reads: CSARQLQPPYEQYF. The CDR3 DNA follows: TGCAGTGCCCGACAGCTCCAGCCTCCCTACGAGCAGTACTTC.

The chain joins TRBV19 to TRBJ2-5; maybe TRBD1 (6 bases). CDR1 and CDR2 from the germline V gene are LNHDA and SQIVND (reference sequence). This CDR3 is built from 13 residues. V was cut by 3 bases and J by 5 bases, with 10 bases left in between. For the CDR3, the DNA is TGTGCCAGTAGTATCCGCAGGGGTGAGACCCAGTACTTC. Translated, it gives CASSIRRGETQYF.

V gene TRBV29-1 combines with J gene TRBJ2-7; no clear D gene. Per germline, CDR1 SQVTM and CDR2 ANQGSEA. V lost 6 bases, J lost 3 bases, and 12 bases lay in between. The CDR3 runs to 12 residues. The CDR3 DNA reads TGCAGCGTAGATACTGGGCGCTACGAGCAGTACTTC. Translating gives CSVDTGRYEQYF.

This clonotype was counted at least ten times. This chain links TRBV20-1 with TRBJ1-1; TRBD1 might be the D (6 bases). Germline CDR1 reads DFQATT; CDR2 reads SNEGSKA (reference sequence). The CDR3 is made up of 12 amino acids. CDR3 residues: CVRDISNTEAFF. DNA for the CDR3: TGCGTAAGGGACATCTCGAACACTGAAGCTTTCTTT.

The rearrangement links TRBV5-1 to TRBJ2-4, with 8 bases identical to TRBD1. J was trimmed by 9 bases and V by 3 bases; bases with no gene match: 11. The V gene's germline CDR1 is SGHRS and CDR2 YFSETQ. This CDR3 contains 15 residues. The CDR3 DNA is TGCGCCAGCAGCTCTACATTCCAGGGGGCGAGCATTCAGTACTTC. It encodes CASSSTFQGASIQYF.